These 23 T cell receptor beta chains originate from one sample sequenced in a study of blood T cell repertoires in COVID-19. Assay: immunoSEQ multiplex PCR; the TCRdb copy retains only in-frame clones and omits some. Of 200,000 to 250,000 clones in the sample, 83% are singletons; the top ten hold approximately 4.8%. Sequenced sample: PBMCs or T cells enriched from blood (not recorded which). The receptors derive from a woman aged 45-65 years who had been exposed to COVID-19.

The chain recombines TRBV7-9 with TRBJ2-3; 12 bases match TRBD2. The germline V gene encodes CDR1 SEHNR and CDR2 FQNEAQ (reference sequence). V shed 2 bases, J shed 4 bases, and the junction held 4 bases outside the gene matches. The CDR3 has 16 residues. CDR3 loop: CASSLTASGGADTQYF. The CDR3 DNA follows: TGTGCCAGCAGCTTAACGGCTAGCGGGGGGGCAGATACGCAGTATTTT.

The chain combines TRBV19 with TRBJ1-2, with TRBD1 matching 9 bases. CDR1 LNHDA and CDR2 SQIVND come from the germline V gene (reference sequence). The V gene end was trimmed by 7 bases and the J gene end by 4 bases; junction bases not matched to a gene: 10. The length of the CDR3 is 15 residues. DNA of the CDR3: TGTGCCAGTACCCCTCAGGGGGACAGGGCCTATGGCTACACCTTC. Translated: CASTPQGDRAYGYTF.

The rearrangement links TRBV29-1 to TRBJ2-7, with a weak D call TRBD1 (5 bases). There are 11 residues in the CDR3. Trimming left V 7 bases short and J 5 bases short, with 12 bases between. Germline V gives CDR1 SQVTM, CDR2 ANQGSEA. The CDR3 nucleotides read TGCAGCGGCGGACACAGAAACGAGCAGTACTTC. Translating it yields CSGGHRNEQYF.

This clone was seen once. A single base separates this from a much larger clone, so it may be a read error. The chain employs TRBV6-2 or TRBV6-3 and TRBJ1-1; 7 nucleotides match TRBD1. Germline values: CDR1 MNHEY, CDR2 SVGEGT. This CDR3 spans 11 amino acids. V dropped 6 bases and J dropped 7; count of bases not matched to a gene: 2. The CDR3 DNA is TGTGCCAGCAGCCGACAGGGTGAAGCTTTCTTT. This sequence encodes CASSRQGEAFF.

The V call is TRBV3-1 (or the pseudogene TRBV3-2), the J call TRBJ1-2; 7 bases are shared with TRBD1. The CDR3 covers 15 residues. The junction had 9 bases not matched to a gene; V was cut back by 0 bases and J by 8 bases. CDR1 and CDR2 from the germline V gene are LGHDT and YNNKEL (reference sequence). The CDR3 loop is CASSQDSQGVGGYTF. The CDR3 DNA sequence: TGTGCCAGCAGCCAAGATTCTCAGGGGGTAGGGGGCTACACCTTC.

The chain combines TRBV7-9 with TRBJ1-1; unclear D gene. The V gene's germline CDR1 is SEHNR and CDR2 FQNEAQ (reference sequence). Between the trimmed V and J ends, which lost 4 bases and 8 bases, there was a span of 8 bases. The length of the CDR3 is 11 residues. CDR3 nucleotides: TGTGCCAGCAGCTCCGGAGTCGAAGCTTTCTTT. It translates to CASSSGVEAFF.

The J gene is TRBJ1-4, the V gene TRBV7-9; 9 nucleotides match TRBD1. The CDR3 totals 14 residues. Germline V lookup: CDR1 SEHNR, CDR2 FQNEAQ (reference sequence). The ends lost 5 bases at V and 8 bases at J; junction bases unmatched: 6. The CDR3: CASSPLQGAEKLFF. The CDR3 DNA follows: TGTGCCAGCAGCCCCCTACAGGGGGCGGAAAAACTGTTTTTT.

This clone was counted between two and nine times. This chain links TRBV19 with TRBJ1-6; no definite D call. Trimming cost V 3 bases and J 6 bases, with 12 bases left between them. This CDR3 has 15 residues. Germline-derived CDR1 and CDR2 are LNHDA and SQIVND (reference sequence). CDR3 nucleotides: TGTGCCAGTAGTATGGGCTGGCAGACTAATTCACCCCTCCACTTT. It yields the protein CASSMGWQTNSPLHF.

The V and J genes are TRBV5-1 and TRBJ1-4; D is uncertain. The germline V and J ends were trimmed by 3 bases and 3 bases, with 12 bases remaining between them. Germline V gives CDR1 SGHRS, CDR2 YFSETQ. The CDR3 length is 15 residues. This CDR3 reads CASSSLGFANEKLFF. The CDR3 DNA sequence: TGCGCCAGCAGCTCCCTGGGCTTTGCTAATGAAAAACTGTTTTTT.

V gene TRBV6-2 or TRBV6-3 combines with J gene TRBJ2-1; 7 positions match TRBD2. The CDR3 is 15 residues long. Trimming at V came to 0 bases and at J to 9 bases, leaving 8 bases not matched to a gene. From germline, CDR1 is MNHEY and CDR2 SVGEGT. The CDR3 sequence: CASSYSRGNFGEQFF. Here the CDR3 DNA reads TGTGCCAGCAGTTACTCGCGGGGGAACTTTGGTGAGCAGTTCTTC.

The rearrangement joins TRBV28 to TRBJ2-7, with 10 bases aligning to TRBD1. Germline CDR1 MDHEN, CDR2 SYDVKM. This CDR3 is 14 amino acids long. With 5 bases clipped from V and 4 bases from J, the junction kept 5 bases outside the gene matches. In DNA form, the CDR3 reads TGTGCCAGCAGTCCGGGACAGGGGAGGTACGAGCAGTACTTC. It is translated as CASSPGQGRYEQYF.

The sample holds one count of this clone. The rearrangement joins TRBV28 to TRBJ1-2; tentative D call: TRBD1 (5 bases). CDR1 is MDHEN and CDR2 is SYDVKM in the germline V gene. The ends were cut back, 5 bases at V and 3 bases at J, with 16 bases in the middle. The CDR3 covers 15 residues. The CDR3 is CASSPRGIRHYGYTF. In DNA, the CDR3 is TGTGCCAGCAGTCCTAGGGGAATCAGGCACTATGGCTACACCTTC.

The chain uses TRBV7-3 and TRBJ2-2; possible D gene TRBD1, 5 bases. Germline lookup yields CDR1 SGHTA and CDR2 FQGTGA. Trimming stripped 2 bases from V and 6 bases from J, with 13 bases between. The CDR3 is made up of 15 amino acids. The CDR3: CASSLGQGQSGELFF. In nucleotides, the CDR3 is TGTGCCAGCAGCTTAGGGCAGGGTCAGTCCGGGGAGCTGTTTTTT.

The chain uses TRBV30 and TRBJ1-1, with 8 bases fitting TRBD1. The CDR3 contains 13 residues. After removal of 3 bases from V and 3 bases from J, the junction contained 3 bases not matched to a gene. Germline loops: CDR1 GTSNPN, CDR2 SVGIG (reference sequence). This chain's CDR3 is CAWSLQGDTEAFF. The CDR3 DNA sequence: TGTGCCTGGAGCCTACAGGGGGACACTGAAGCTTTCTTT.

CDR3 DNA sequence: TGTGCCAGCAGCCAAGAGCGGGGGGGCCGGGGTGAGCAGTTCTTC. Translating it yields CASSQERGGRGEQFF. The V and J genes are TRBV14 and TRBJ2-1; 9 bases are a match to TRBD2. Germline V gene sequence: CDR1 SGHDN, CDR2 FVKESK. The length of the CDR3 is 15 residues. J lost 9 bases, V lost 0 bases, and 6 bases had no gene match.

The V gene is TRBV5-4, the J gene TRBJ1-6; TRBD1 might be the D (5 bases). Trimming left V 0 bases short and J 5 bases short, with 9 bases between. The CDR3 totals 15 residues. Germline CDR1 SGHNT, CDR2 YYREEE (reference sequence). CDR3 sequence: CASSLDRLDNSPLHF. In DNA form, the CDR3 reads TGTGCCAGCAGCTTGGACAGGCTCGATAATTCACCCCTCCACTTT.

This clone was observed a handful of times. The rearrangement joins TRBV4-1 to TRBJ2-7; TRBD1 matches at 7 bases. This CDR3 region has 15 residues. The trim removed 0 bases at V and 6 bases at J, leaving 8 bases unmatched. Germline lookup yields CDR1 MGHRA and CDR2 YSYEKL. The CDR3 nucleotides read TGCGCCAGCAGCCAAGAAGGCGAGGGGGCGGGCGAGCAGTACTTC. As protein: CASSQEGEGAGEQYF.

This sequence joins TRBV18 and TRBJ1-5; D not resolved. This CDR3 is 15 amino acids long. Trimming removed 6 bases from V and 11 bases from J, with 23 bases in between. Looked up from germline, CDR1 is KGHSH and CDR2 is LQKENI. CDR3 nucleotides: TGTGCCAGCTCCCCTTCCGGCGGCCGGAGCCTGACCCAGCATTTT. Protein sequence: CASSPSGGRSLTQHF.

A word on this clone: The junction differs from germline at one of its ends, possibly a read error. V is TRBV25-1 and J is TRBJ2-7; TRBD2 aligns across 15 bases. Germline loops: CDR1 MGHDK, CDR2 SYGVNS. The length of the CDR3 is 16 residues. Here the CDR3 reads CASSESGTSGGQGQYF. The CDR3 DNA reads TGTGCCAGCAGCGAATCCGGGACTAGCGGGGGGCAAGGGCAGTACTTC.

This chain uses TRBV28 with TRBJ2-7, with 7 bases aligning to TRBD1. CDR3 length: 14 residues. CDR1 and CDR2 from the germline V gene are MDHEN and SYDVKM. Trimming took 10 bases from V and 4 from J; bases not matched to a gene: 13. CDR3 DNA: TGTGCCACCACCGGGACAGACATCACATACGAGCAGTACTTC. Its protein is CATTGTDITYEQYF.

The rearrangement joins TRBV19 to TRBJ2-1; 9 nucleotides align to TRBD2. The CDR3 spans 15 residues. Germline V CDR1 and CDR2: LNHDA, SQIVND (reference sequence). The V segment lost 5 bases and the J segment 4 bases; nucleotides outside the gene matches: 6. CDR3 bases: TGTGCCAGTAGTCTCGCTAGCGGGGTATACAATGAGCAGTTCTTC. Its translation is CASSLASGVYNEQFF.

V gene TRBV29-1 combines with J gene TRBJ1-2; 7 nucleotides align to TRBD1. The CDR3 extends over 14 amino acids. The V segment lost 4 bases and the J segment 4 bases; nucleotides outside the gene matches: 9. CDR1 SQVTM and CDR2 ANQGSEA come from the germline V gene. In DNA, the CDR3 is TGCAGCGTTGGATCTTCGACAGGGCTCTATGGCTACACCTTC. Amino acids: CSVGSSTGLYGYTF. Full variable domain (rest looked up from reference TRBV29-1 and TRBJ1-2): SAVISQKPSRDICQRGTSLTIQCQVDSQVTMMFWYRQQPGQSLTLIATANQGSEATYESGFVIDKFPISRPNLTFSTLTVSNMSPEDSSIYLCSVGSSTGLYGYTFGSGTRLTVV.

J is TRBJ2-1 and V is TRBV10-3, with D maybe TRBD2 (7 bases). V was shortened by 2 bases and J by 4 bases, with 9 bases between the two germline ends. From germline, CDR1 is ENHRY and CDR2 SYGVKD. This CDR3 has 14 amino acids. The CDR3 region is CAISERGGYNEQFF. In DNA form, the CDR3 reads TGTGCCATCAGTGAGAGGGGGGGATACAATGAGCAGTTCTTC.